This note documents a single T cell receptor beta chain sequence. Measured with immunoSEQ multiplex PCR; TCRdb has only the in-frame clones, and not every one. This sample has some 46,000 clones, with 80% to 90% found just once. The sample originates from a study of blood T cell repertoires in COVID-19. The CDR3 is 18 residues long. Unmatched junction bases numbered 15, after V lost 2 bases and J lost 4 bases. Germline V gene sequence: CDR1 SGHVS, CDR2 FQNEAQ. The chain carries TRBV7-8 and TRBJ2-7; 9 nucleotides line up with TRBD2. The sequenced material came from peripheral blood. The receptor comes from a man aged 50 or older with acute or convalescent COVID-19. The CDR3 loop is CASSLRFQREAPGYEQYF. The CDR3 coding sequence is TGTGCCAGCAGCTTAAGATTCCAGCGGGAGGCCCCGGGTTACGAGCAGTACTTC.